Presented here are 5 T cell receptor beta chains from one specimen sequenced in a study of tumor and adjacent non-tumor tissue in lung cancer. Three rounds of nested PCR, following a modified ARM-PCR protocol, produced the TCRbeta library. TCRdb redid the calling of the multiplex PCR reads with MiXCR, one entry per CDR3 protein. Of more than 55,000 distinct CDR3 sequences in the sample, around 61% were seen once. No cell sorting was done before RNA was extracted from the tissue. Distant lung tissue was collected more than 3 cm away from the tumor edge. The sample comprised distant non-tumor lung tissue. Every receptor here comes from a man aged 65 to 85 with non-small cell lung cancer.

This clonotype was counted between two and nine times. The CDR3 spells CASSLARDGLNTEAFF. CDR3 nucleotide sequence: TGCGCCAGCAGCTTGGCCCGGGACGGATTGAACACTGAAGCTTTCTTT. This rearrangement joins TRBV5-1 to TRBJ1-1; TRBD1 might be the D (5 bases). Germline V gene data show CDR1 as SGHRS and CDR2 as YFSETQ. V gave up 0 bases and J gave up 0 bases, with 12 bases separating them. CDR3 length: 16 amino acids. Full variable domain (rest looked up from reference TRBV5-1 and TRBJ1-1): KAGVTQTPRYLIKTRGQQVTLSCSPISGHRSVSWYQQTPGQGLQFLFEYFSETQRNKGNFPGRFSGRQFSNSRSEMNVSTLELGDSALYLCASSLARDGLNTEAFFGQGTRLTVV.

The chain combines TRBV11-1 with TRBJ2-7, with TRBD1 matching over 11 bases. J gave up 5 bases and V 9 bases, and 9 bases lay outside the gene matches. CDR3 size: 14 residues. CDR1 is SGHAT, CDR2 FQDESV, per germline (reference sequence). CDR3 sequence: CASRLDRGPDEQYF. The CDR3 DNA reads as TGTGCCAGTAGATTGGACAGGGGGCCAGACGAGCAGTACTTC.

On this clonotype: A junction boundary mismatches the germline segment, possibly from a read error. This rearrangement joins TRBV11-3 to TRBJ2-4; 7 nucleotides match TRBD1. CDR1 and CDR2 (germline): SGHNT, YENEEA. The CDR3 totals 16 residues. CDR3 nucleotides: TGTGGCAGTAGCGCAAACAGGGGTTCGGCCAAGAACATTCAGTACTTC. Its translation: CGSSANRGSAKNIQYF.

The rearrangement joins TRBV28 to TRBJ2-7; D unresolved. The CDR3 covers 16 residues. Trimming shortened V by 3 bases and J by 7 bases, and 22 bases separated the two germline ends. The germline gives CDR1 MDHEN, CDR2 SYDVKM. CDR3 protein: CASSLTRLQRNYEQYF. CDR3 bases: TGTGCCAGCAGTTTGACCCGCCTTCAGAGGAACTATGAGCAGTACTTC.

This clonotype was seen ten or more times. This chain connects TRBV5-6 to TRBJ2-7; 10 bases agree with TRBD1. This CDR3 region has 15 residues. Germline-derived CDR1 and CDR2 are SGHDT and YYEEEE. V shed 4 bases and J 3 bases; nucleotides not matched to a gene: 7. The CDR3 DNA reads as TGTGCCAGCAGCCTTCTGACAGGGGGCCTCTACGAGCAGTACTTC. Its protein product is CASSLLTGGLYEQYF.